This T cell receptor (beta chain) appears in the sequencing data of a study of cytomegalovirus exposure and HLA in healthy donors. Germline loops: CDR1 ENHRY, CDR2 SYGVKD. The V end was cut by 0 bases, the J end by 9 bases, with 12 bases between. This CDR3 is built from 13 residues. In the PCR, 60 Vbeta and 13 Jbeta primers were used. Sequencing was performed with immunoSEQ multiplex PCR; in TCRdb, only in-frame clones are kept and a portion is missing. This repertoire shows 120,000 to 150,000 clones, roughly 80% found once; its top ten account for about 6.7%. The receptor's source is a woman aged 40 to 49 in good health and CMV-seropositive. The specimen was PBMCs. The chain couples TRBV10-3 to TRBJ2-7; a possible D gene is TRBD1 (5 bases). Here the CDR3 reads CAISESILTGQYF. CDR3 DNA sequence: TGTGCCATCAGTGAGTCGATTTTAACAGGGCAGTACTTC.